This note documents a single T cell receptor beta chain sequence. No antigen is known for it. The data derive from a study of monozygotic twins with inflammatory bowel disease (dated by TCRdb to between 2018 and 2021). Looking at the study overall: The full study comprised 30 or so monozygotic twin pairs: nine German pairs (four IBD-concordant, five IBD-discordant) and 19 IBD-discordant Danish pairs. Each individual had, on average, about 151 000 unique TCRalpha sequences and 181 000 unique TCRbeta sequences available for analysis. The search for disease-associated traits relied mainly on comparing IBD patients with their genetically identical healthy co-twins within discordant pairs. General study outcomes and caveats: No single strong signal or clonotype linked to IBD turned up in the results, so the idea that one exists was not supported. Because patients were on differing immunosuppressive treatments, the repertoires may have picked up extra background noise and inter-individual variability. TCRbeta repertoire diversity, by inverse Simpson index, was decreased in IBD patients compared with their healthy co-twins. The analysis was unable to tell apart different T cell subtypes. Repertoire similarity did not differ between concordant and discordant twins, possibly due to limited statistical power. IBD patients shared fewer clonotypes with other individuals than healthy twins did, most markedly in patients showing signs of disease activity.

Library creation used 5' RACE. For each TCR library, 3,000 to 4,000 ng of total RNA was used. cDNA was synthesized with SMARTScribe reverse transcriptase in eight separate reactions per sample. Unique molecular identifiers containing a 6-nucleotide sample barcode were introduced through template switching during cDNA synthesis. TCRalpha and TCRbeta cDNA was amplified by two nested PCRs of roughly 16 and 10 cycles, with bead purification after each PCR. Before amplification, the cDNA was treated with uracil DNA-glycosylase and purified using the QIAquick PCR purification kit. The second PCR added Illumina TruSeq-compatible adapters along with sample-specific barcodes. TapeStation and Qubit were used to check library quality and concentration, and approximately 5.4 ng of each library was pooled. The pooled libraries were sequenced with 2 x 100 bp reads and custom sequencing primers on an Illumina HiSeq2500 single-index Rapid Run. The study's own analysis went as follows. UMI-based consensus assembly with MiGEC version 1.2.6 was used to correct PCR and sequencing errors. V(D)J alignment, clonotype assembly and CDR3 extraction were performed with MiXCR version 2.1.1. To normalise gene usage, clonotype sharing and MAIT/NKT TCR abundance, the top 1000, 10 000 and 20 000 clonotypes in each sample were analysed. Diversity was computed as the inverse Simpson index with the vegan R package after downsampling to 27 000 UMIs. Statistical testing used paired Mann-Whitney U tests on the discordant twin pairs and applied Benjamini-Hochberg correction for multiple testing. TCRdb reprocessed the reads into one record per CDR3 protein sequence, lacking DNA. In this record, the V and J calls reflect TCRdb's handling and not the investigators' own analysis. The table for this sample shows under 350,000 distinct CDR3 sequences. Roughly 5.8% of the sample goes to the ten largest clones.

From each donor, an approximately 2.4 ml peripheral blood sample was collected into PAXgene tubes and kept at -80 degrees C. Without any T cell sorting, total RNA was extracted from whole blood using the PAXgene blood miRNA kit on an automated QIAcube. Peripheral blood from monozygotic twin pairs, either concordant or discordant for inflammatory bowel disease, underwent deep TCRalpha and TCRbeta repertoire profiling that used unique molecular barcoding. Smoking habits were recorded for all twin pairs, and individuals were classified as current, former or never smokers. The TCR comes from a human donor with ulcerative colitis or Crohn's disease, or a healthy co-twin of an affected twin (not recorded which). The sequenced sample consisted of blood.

Here the CDR3 is given as CASSHPGQGSGNTIYF. The chain links TRBV18 with TRBJ1-3. Measured from the cysteine to the phenylalanine, the CDR3 is 16 residues long. DNA for this receptor is not on file. CDR1 KGHSH and CDR2 LQKENI are derived from the germline V gene.